This T cell receptor (beta chain) emerged from a study of cytomegalovirus exposure and HLA in healthy donors. Findings of the study overall: With DRB1 most and HLA-C fewest, TCR association rates differed between HLA loci in a later analysis. The analysis excluded some indistinguishable V segments, including TRBV6-2 and TRBV6-3.

This CDR3 is 12 amino acids long. V gave up 7 bases and J gave up 0 bases; unmatched junction bases: 3. Germline V lookup: CDR1 GTSNPN, CDR2 SVGIG (reference sequence). A note on this clone: Its antigen remains unknown.

Use of 60 Vbeta and 13 Jbeta primers characterized the PCR. Per the study methods: Later, an analysis found around 77 million unique TCR beta chains, and 10 million to 11 million of these were shared. The data were produced by immunoSEQ multiplex PCR, yet TCRdb's version contains in-frame clones alone and is incomplete. V and J calls and clone size come straight from that table; D and trimming were deduced from the DNA. The data show roughly 140,000 clones, about 84% seen once. This chain links TRBV30 with TRBJ2-7; 7 bases align to TRBD1. The sequence was collected from a male donor in good health and CMV-seronegative. Sequenced sample: PBMCs. The CDR3 spells CASGQSSYEQYF. The CDR3 DNA reads as TGTGCCTCGGGACAGTCCTCCTACGAGCAGTACTTC.